The TCR beta chain under discussion was sequenced for a study of identical twins. This clonotype was seen only once. Its antigen is unknown. Findings of the study overall: The models gave estimates that fell short of the out-of-frame TCR alpha sharing seen in monozygotic twins.

There are 15 residues in the CDR3. CDR1 and CDR2 (germline): SGHRS, YFSETQ. Trimming shortened V by 2 bases and J by 3 bases, and 15 bases separated the two germline ends. Healthy Caucasian donors formed the entire cohort. A universal primer site was created by template switching, with the cDNA bearing unique molecular identifiers. Using its own MiXCR run on the 5' RACE reads, TCRdb lists one record per CDR3 protein. This table has under 250,000 distinct CDR3 sequences, more than 9.5% appearing once. These sequences were also reported in another study, on yellow fever vaccine responses in identical twins. That study adds: On the reported evidence, twins' vaccine T cell responses seemed partly convergent and partly personalized.

The chain joins TRBV5-1 to TRBJ2-7, with D tentatively TRBD1 (6 bases). This receptor was taken from a woman between 18 and 29 years old in good health. Material: memory (CD45RO+) T cells sorted from blood. CDR3 amino acids: CASSLSGTPNYEQYF. CDR3 DNA sequence: TGCGCCAGCAGCTTATCCGGGACACCTAACTACGAGCAGTACTTC.